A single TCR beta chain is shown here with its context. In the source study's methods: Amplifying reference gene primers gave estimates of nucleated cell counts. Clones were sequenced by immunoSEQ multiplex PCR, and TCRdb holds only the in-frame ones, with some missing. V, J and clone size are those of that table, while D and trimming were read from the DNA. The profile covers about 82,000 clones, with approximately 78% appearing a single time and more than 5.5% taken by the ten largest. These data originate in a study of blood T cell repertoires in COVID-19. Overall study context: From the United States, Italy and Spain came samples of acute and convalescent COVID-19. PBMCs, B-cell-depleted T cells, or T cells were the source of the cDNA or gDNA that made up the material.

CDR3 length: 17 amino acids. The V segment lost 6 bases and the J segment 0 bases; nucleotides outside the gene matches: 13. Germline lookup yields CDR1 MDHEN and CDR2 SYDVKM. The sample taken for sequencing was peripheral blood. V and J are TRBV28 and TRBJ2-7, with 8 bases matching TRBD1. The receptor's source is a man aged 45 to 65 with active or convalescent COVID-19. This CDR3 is CASSYPLGQVSSYEQYF. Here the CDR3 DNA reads TGTGCCAGCAGCTACCCCCTGGGACAGGTCAGCTCCTACGAGCAGTACTTC.